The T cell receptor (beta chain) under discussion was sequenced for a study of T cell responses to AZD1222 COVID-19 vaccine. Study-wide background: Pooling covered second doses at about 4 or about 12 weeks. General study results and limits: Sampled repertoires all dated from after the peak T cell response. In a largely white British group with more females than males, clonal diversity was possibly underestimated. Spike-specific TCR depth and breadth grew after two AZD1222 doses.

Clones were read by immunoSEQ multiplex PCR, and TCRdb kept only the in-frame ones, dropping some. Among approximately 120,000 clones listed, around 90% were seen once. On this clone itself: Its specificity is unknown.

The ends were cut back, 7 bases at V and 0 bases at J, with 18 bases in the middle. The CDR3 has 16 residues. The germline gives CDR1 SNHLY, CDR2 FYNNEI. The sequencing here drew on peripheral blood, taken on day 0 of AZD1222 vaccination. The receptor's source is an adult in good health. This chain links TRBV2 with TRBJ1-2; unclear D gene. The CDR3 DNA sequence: TGTGCCAGCACCGAGGTTGTGTCAGAGCCTAACTATGGCTACACCTTC. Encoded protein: CASTEVVSEPNYGYTF.